These T cell receptor beta chains were read from a single sample in a study of blood T cell repertoires in COVID-19. TCRdb's table, derived via immunoSEQ multiplex PCR, lists solely in-frame clones and lacks some. The sample has approximately 160,000 clones, 76% seen once; the top ten hold 3.7%. The sample was peripheral blood. These receptors all come from an elderly woman with acute or convalescent COVID-19. The conserved cysteine and the conserved F or W are not part of the CDR3 here. The order of the fields is V gene, CDR3 protein.

V gene: TRBV18
CDR3 protein: ASSQNQEGTDTQY

V gene: TRBV7-2
CDR3 protein: ASSLLAGTQY

V gene: TRBV19
CDR3 protein: ASSVGQGDIQY

V gene: TRBV10-1
CDR3 protein: ASSEVLAGADTQY

V gene: TRBV9
CDR3 protein: ASSVAGTSGRASRDNEQF

V gene: TRBV5-1
CDR3 protein: ASSPQGGNTIY

V gene: TRBV7-5
CDR3 protein: ARSLAELAAKDNEQF

V gene: TRBV5-6
CDR3 protein: ASSLAGGTGNSPLH

V gene: TRBV5-1
CDR3 protein: ASSPSGTTGELF

V gene: TRBV7-9
CDR3 protein: ASSLETPDTQY

V gene: TRBV13
CDR3 protein: ASRHRGSGTEAF

V gene: TRBV7-8
CDR3 protein: ASSFGPSSTEAF

V gene: TRBV4-3
CDR3 protein: ASSQGTSAGGRFPDTQY

V gene: TRBV2
CDR3 protein: ASSMGSGISEAF

V gene: TRBV29-1
CDR3 protein: SVEGTGNTEAF

V gene: TRBV11-2
CDR3 protein: ASSLGTFGLADSYEQY

V gene: TRBV19
CDR3 protein: ASSYRTYNSPLH

V gene: TRBV29-1
CDR3 protein: SVGVSSYNEQF

V gene: TRBV20-1
CDR3 protein: SANREYGYT

V gene: TRBV5-1
CDR3 protein: ASSLIGQGGYEQY

V gene: TRBV19
CDR3 protein: ASTSVRTDYSNQPQH

V gene: TRBV18
CDR3 protein: ASSPRRGTTGELF

V gene: TRBV6-1
CDR3 protein: ASSETGMRTGEAF

V gene: TRBV5-8
CDR3 protein: ASSLAISGLVGELF

V gene: TRBV6-5
CDR3 protein: ASSYYAQPYEQY

V gene: TRBV27
CDR3 protein: ASSNRVGEQF

V gene: TRBV7-2
CDR3 protein: ASSPLMDTNYGYT

V gene: TRBV19
CDR3 protein: ASSMAGPHEKLF

V gene: TRBV30
CDR3 protein: AWKRSGNTIY

V gene: TRBV4-1
CDR3 protein: ASSHPDRGNYGYT

V gene: TRBV15
CDR3 protein: ATSRDLGPNEKLF

V gene: TRBV7-9
CDR3 protein: ASTAGVGSTDTQY

V gene: TRBV11-2
CDR3 protein: ASSLSGAPQF

V gene: TRBV2
CDR3 protein: ASTPDREGSPLH

V gene: TRBV5-5
CDR3 protein: ASSLSPGETEAF

V gene: TRBV10-2
CDR3 protein: ATTDRGETTDTQY

V gene: TRBV6-2/TRBV6-3
CDR3 protein: ASRPTGGNQPQH

V gene: TRBV5-1
CDR3 protein: ASSYQGAWEEKLF

V gene: TRBV7-2
CDR3 protein: ASSTEGGRETQY

V gene: TRBV7-2
CDR3 protein: ASSLGGLAYSYNEQF

V gene: TRBV9
CDR3 protein: ASSTLPGGEKLF

V gene: TRBV24-1
CDR3 protein: ATSDLEGRLF

V gene: TRBV2
CDR3 protein: AQGVAGNQPQH

V gene: TRBV7-8
CDR3 protein: ASSLVAGSYEQY

V gene: TRBV20-1
CDR3 protein: SASIAGMNTEAF

V gene: TRBV7-9
CDR3 protein: ASSLEGSNTEAF

V gene: TRBV27
CDR3 protein: ASSFGSGGGRDTQY

V gene: TRBV19
CDR3 protein: ASKRQPTSTDTQY

V gene: TRBV7-8
CDR3 protein: ASSLGENTIY

V gene: TRBV5-5
CDR3 protein: ASSLSGVQGTQY

V gene: TRBV7-2
CDR3 protein: ASSSIGQGAGNTIY

V gene: TRBV19
CDR3 protein: ASSTKGAGVDTQY

V gene: TRBV4-3
CDR3 protein: ASSQGQGGEKLF